This TCR beta chain derives from a study of T cell responses to AZD1222 COVID-19 vaccine. On the study more broadly: Pooled together were second doses at about 4 or about 12 weeks.

Germline-derived CDR1 and CDR2 are KGHDR and SFDVKD. After removal of 4 bases from V and 2 bases from J, the junction contained 7 bases not matched to a gene. This CDR3 has 17 amino acids. Study-wide results and caveats: Baseline antibody screening turned up just six or seven seropositive AZD1222 recipients. White British donors predominated, females outnumbered males, and clonal diversity was possibly underestimated.

Using immunoSEQ multiplex PCR, the repertoire was profiled, and TCRdb retains in-frame clones only, with some absent. Here the sample spans tens of thousands of clones, 84% being singletons. In regard to this clone: Its antigen is as yet unknown.

The gene calls are TRBV24-1 and TRBJ2-1; 10 bases match TRBD2. This receptor was identified in an adult in good health. The sample here was peripheral blood, taken on day 0 of AZD1222 vaccination. The CDR3 bases are TGTGCCACCAGTGACCCTTCTAGCGGGGGTCCCTACAATGAGCAGTTCTTC. Translated, it gives CATSDPSSGGPYNEQFF.